Presented here are 10 T cell receptor beta chains from one specimen sequenced in a study of identical twins. Via MiXCR, TCRdb re-called the 5' RACE reads, giving one row per CDR3 protein. The sample records hundreds of thousands of distinct CDR3 sequences, 20% to 25% being singletons. Another study also made use of these data, one on T cells expressing NK-cell markers.

Material for sequencing was CD4+ T cells sorted from blood. Receptors were obtained from a woman aged 18-29 years in good health.

This clonotype was counted between two and nine times. The J gene is TRBJ1-1, the V gene TRBV7-9; no clear D. The CDR3 covers 14 residues. Germline V gene lookup returns CDR1 SEHNR and CDR2 FQNEAQ (reference sequence). The V and J ends lost 5 bases and 5 bases respectively, with 15 bases between them. The CDR3 DNA reads as TGTGCCAGCAGCCAAGAGGAGGGATTGACTGAAGCTTTCTTT. Translated: CASSQEEGLTEAFF.

V usage is TRBV7-2 and J usage is TRBJ2-2; 9 positions match TRBD1. Trimming took 3 bases from V and 4 from J; bases not matched to a gene: 9. Looked up from germline, CDR1 is SGHTA and CDR2 is FQGNSA. This CDR3 is built from 17 residues. CDR3 region: CASSFQTGGQTTGELFF. For the CDR3, the DNA is TGTGCCAGCAGCTTTCAAACAGGGGGCCAAACCACCGGGGAGCTGTTTTTT. The variable domain in full, completed from reference TRBV7-2 and TRBJ2-2, reads GAGVSQSPSNKVTEKGKDVELRCDPISGHTALYWYRQSLGQGLEFLIYFQGNSAPDKSGLPSDRFSAERTGGSVSTLTIQRTQQEDSAVYLCASSFQTGGQTTGELFFGEGSRLTVL.

This clonotype was detected a few times. The V and J genes are TRBV5-1 and TRBJ2-5; 9 bases are a match to TRBD2. CDR3 size: 15 residues. V dropped 4 bases and J dropped 4; count of bases not matched to a gene: 8. Germline V gene sequence: CDR1 SGHRS, CDR2 YFSETQ. The CDR3 sequence: CASSRGTSPAETQYF. Written as DNA, the CDR3 is TGCGCCAGCAGCAGAGGGACTAGCCCCGCAGAGACCCAGTACTTC.

This clonotype was recorded many times. The chain joins TRBV12-3 or TRBV12-4 to TRBJ2-1; D may be TRBD2 (5 bases). V was clipped by 4 bases and J by 0 bases, with 10 bases between them. This CDR3 contains 15 residues. CDR3 protein: CASSSRESSYNEQFF. CDR3 nucleotides: TGTGCCAGCAGTTCACGGGAAAGCTCCTACAATGAGCAGTTCTTC.

The V and J genes are TRBV25-1 and TRBJ2-5; TRBD2 might be the D (6 bases). This CDR3 comprises 16 residues. The germline CDR1 and CDR2 sequences are MGHDK and SYGVNS. Trimming pared 1 base from V and 5 bases from J, leaving 17 bases between. CDR3 sequence: CASSEWRSRAGETQYF. The CDR3 DNA reads as TGTGCCAGCAGTGAATGGCGGAGCAGGGCGGGGGAGACCCAGTACTTC.

This clonotype was observed many times. The V gene is TRBV20-1, the J gene TRBJ1-5, with D possibly TRBD1 on 5 matching bases. The germline V gene has CDR1 DFQATT and CDR2 SNEGSKA (reference sequence). This CDR3 comprises 12 residues. The V gene lost 6 bases and the J gene lost 4 bases, with 10 bases spanning the gap. The CDR3 DNA reads as TGCAGTGCCAGGGCGGGAAATCAGCCCCAGCATTTT. Translation gives CSARAGNQPQHF.

This chain uses TRBV20-1 with TRBJ1-1, with D possibly matching TRBD1 (6 bases). Germline assignment: CDR1 DFQATT and CDR2 SNEGSKA (reference sequence). V was cut by 6 bases and J by 11 bases, with 19 bases left in between. The CDR3 is 12 residues long. The DNA for the CDR3 is TGCAGTGCACTGACAGGCGATTTAATGGCTTTCTTT. Amino acids: CSALTGDLMAFF.

In its sample, this clonotype was seen many times. The rearrangement links TRBV12-3 or TRBV12-4 to TRBJ2-1; D is possibly TRBD2 (6 bases). The CDR3 loop spans 16 amino acids. Trimming took 4 bases from V and 8 from J, leaving 21 bases between them. CDR3 region: CASSWGLAAPGYEQFF. The CDR3 DNA reads TGTGCCAGCAGTTGGGGTTTAGCGGCACCGGGTTATGAGCAGTTCTTC.

This clonotype was counted a few times. The chain is built from TRBV29-1 and TRBJ2-1, with a weak D call TRBD2 (5 bases). V dropped 0 bases and J dropped 12 bases, with 9 bases sitting between them. The CDR3 is 11 residues long. The germline gives CDR1 SQVTM, CDR2 ANQGSEA. CDR3 DNA: TGCAGCGTTGAAGATTTAGGAGGGCAGTTCTTC. Translation: CSVEDLGGQFF.

V usage is TRBV5-6 and J usage is TRBJ2-3, with D tentatively TRBD1 or TRBD2 (5 bases each). Germline-derived CDR1 and CDR2 are SGHDT and YYEEEE. Deletions cut 4 bases from V and 8 bases from J, with 20 bases between. The CDR3 length is 15 residues. The CDR3 DNA sequence: TGTGCCAGCAGCCGCCGGGACCTCCTTCTGTCTACGCAGTATTTT. Translating it yields CASSRRDLLLSTQYF.